There are a few counts of the clone carrying this T cell receptor beta chain. Its antigen is currently unknown. Reverse transcription of all isolated RNA meant that expressed TCRB transcripts were sequenced. Clones were read by immunoSEQ multiplex PCR, and TCRdb kept only the in-frame ones, dropping some. The repertoire holds about 340,000 clones, roughly a tenth seen once, with roughly 1% in the top ten. By way of CD45RO/CCR7/CD25/CD127/CD95/CD27, the CD4+ regulatory, stem cell-like memory, central memory and naive cells were sorted. Purities in excess of 95% were seen in all sorted populations. This CDR3 has 12 residues. Germline loops: CDR1 SQVTM, CDR2 ANQGSEA. V was pared by 6 bases and J by 5 bases, with 14 bases between. This entry comes from a study of beta chain features in type 1 diabetes. Study-level findings and limits: People with Type 1 diabetes carried modestly yet significantly shorter TCRB CDR3s in all four CD4+ subsets.

The TCR was taken from a man aged 25-45 years with type 1 diabetes. The chain links TRBV29-1 to TRBJ2-7, with a tentative D call TRBD1 (6 bases). The specimen was central memory CD4+ T cells from blood. CDR3 coding DNA: TGCAGCGTCGAGGGGGTCCTGGACGAGCAGTACTTC. Protein: CSVEGVLDEQYF.